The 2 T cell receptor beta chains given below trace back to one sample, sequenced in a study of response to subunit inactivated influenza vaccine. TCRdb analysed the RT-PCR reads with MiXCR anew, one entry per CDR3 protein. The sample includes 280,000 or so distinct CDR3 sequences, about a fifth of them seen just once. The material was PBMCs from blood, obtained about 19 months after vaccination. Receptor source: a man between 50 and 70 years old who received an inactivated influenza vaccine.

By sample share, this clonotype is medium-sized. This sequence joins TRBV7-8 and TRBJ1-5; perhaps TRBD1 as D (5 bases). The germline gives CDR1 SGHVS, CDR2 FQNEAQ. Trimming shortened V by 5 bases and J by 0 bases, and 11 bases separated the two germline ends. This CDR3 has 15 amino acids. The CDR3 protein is CASSPGSGSNQPQHF. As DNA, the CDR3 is TGTGCCAGCAGCCCAGGGTCAGGTAGCAATCAGCCCCAGCATTTT.

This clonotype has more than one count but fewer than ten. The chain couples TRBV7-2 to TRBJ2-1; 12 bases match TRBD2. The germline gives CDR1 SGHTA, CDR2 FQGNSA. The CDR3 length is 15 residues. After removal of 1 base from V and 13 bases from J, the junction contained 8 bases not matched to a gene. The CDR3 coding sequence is TGTGCCAGCAGCTTAGTGGCTAGCGGGGGGGGCGAACAGTTCTTC. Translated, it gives CASSLVASGGGEQFF.